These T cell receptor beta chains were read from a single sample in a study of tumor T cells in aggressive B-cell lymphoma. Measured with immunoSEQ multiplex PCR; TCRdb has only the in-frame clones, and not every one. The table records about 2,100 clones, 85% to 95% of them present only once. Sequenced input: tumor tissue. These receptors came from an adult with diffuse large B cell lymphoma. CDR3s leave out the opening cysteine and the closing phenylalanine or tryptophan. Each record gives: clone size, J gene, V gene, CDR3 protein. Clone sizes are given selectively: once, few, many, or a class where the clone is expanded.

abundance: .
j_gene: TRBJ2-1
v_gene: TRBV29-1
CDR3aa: SVDEGLNYNEQF

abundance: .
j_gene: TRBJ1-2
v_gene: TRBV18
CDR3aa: ASSHGGSAGYT

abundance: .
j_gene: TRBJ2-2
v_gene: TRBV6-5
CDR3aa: ASRRDTPPGELF

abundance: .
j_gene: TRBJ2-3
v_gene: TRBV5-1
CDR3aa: ASSLDLADTDTQY

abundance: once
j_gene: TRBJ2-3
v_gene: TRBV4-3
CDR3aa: ASSYRDRHTDTQY

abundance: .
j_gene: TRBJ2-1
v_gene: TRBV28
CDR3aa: ASSLAREQF

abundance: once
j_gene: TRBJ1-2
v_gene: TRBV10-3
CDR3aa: AISESEGDGYT

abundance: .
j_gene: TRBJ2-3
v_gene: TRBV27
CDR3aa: TSSVGWDTQY

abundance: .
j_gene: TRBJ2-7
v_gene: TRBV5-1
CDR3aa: ASSPGQGGVGEQY

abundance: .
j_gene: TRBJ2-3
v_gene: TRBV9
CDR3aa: ASSVRRADTQY

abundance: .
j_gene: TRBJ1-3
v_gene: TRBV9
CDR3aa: ASSVDPDTYSGNTIY

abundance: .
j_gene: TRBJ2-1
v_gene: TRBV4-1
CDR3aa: ASSQGINPGFEQF

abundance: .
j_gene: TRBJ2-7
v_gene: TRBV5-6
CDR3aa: ASSQGTGSSYEQY

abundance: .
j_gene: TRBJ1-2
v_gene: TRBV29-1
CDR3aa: SVEAGGLFT

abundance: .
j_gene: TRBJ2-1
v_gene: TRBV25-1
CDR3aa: ASTQAGGDEQF

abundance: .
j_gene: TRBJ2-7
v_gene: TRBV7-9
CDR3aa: ASSRTGGEQY

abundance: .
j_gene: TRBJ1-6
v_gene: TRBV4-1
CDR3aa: ASSQTGTVASPLH

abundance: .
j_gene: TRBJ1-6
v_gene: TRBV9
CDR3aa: ASSVAGGRHNSPLH

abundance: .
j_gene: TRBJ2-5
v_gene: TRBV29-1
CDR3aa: SVISGGGRVQY

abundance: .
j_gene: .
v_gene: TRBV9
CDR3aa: ARKDRDEQY

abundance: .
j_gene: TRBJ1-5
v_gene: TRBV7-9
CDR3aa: ASSLGTGNSNQPQH

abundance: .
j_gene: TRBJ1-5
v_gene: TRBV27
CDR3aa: ASSPGRGQPQH

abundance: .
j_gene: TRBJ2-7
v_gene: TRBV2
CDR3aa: ASRAGSSYEQY

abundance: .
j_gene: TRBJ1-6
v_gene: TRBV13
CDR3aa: ASSPIAANSPLH